This record covers a single TCR beta chain. The data stem from a study of blood T cell repertoires in COVID-19. As for the study in general: The United States, Italy and Spain supplied acute and convalescent COVID-19 samples. PBMCs, B-cell-depleted T cells, or T cells provided the cDNA or gDNA that made up the material.

V trimming: 3 bases; J trimming: 5 bases; junction bases outside the gene matches: 9. The CDR3 spans 15 residues. Germline CDR1 KGHSH, CDR2 LQKENI. As handled by the study authors: Amplification of reference gene primers was used by the study to estimate nucleated cell counts. Assay used: immunoSEQ multiplex PCR; TCRdb lists only in-frame clones, some missing. The V and J calls and clone size come from that table; D and trimming were worked out from the DNA. The table lists a few hundred thousand clones, around nine tenths of them singletons. The rearrangement links TRBV18 to TRBJ2-7; 8 positions agree with TRBD2. The sequenced sample consisted of peripheral blood. The TCR comes from a man in his sixties who had recovered from COVID-19. CDR3 amino acids: CASSPSSGSNHEQYF. The CDR3 DNA reads as TGTGCCAGCTCACCTTCAAGCGGGAGTAATCACGAGCAGTACTTC.